The rows below give T cell receptor beta chains drawn from one sample of a study of blood T cell repertoires in COVID-19. Only in-frame clones appear in the TCRdb table, and some are missing; sequencing was by immunoSEQ multiplex PCR. The table lists 360,000 or so clones, approximately 91% of them singletons. Sequencing input: PBMCs or T cells enriched from blood (not recorded which). The receptors stem from a woman in her 30s who had been exposed to COVID-19. Both conserved end residues are part of each CDR3. D genes are given only for firm matches. Some rows mark clone size as missing; the rest say once, few, many or name a class of expanded clone.

j_gene | abundance | d_gene | v_gene | CDR3nt | CDR3aa
TRBJ2-1 | . | . | TRBV11-2 | TGTGCCAGCAGCTTAGAGGGGCGTGAGAGCTCCTACAATGAGCAGTTCTTC | CASSLEGRESSYNEQFF
TRBJ2-3 | . | TRBD2 | TRBV9 | TGTGCCAGCACCGAATTTAGCGGGAGAACAGATACGCAGTATTTT | CASTEFSGRTDTQYF
TRBJ1-5 | . | . | TRBV2 | TGTGCCAGCCGCGGGGGCTCGGGGCAGCCCCAGCATTTT | CASRGGSGQPQHF
TRBJ2-2 | . | TRBD2 | TRBV7-9 | TGTGCCCCGGCGGGACTAGGATCCGGGGAGCTGTTTTTT | CAPAGLGSGELFF
TRBJ2-7 | . | TRBD2 | TRBV6-2/TRBV6-3 | TGTGCCAGCAGCCGGAGCGGGAGCTCCTACGAGCAGTACTTC | CASSRSGSSYEQYF
TRBJ2-7 | . | . | TRBV9 | TGTGCCAGCAGCGTAGATAACTGGGCCGAGCAGTACTTC | CASSVDNWAEQYF
TRBJ2-6 | . | . | TRBV19 | TGTGCCAGTAGTCCCACCGCGTTCTCTGGGGCCAACGTCCTGACTTTC | CASSPTAFSGANVLTF
TRBJ2-1 | . | TRBD2 | TRBV30 | TGTGCCTGGGCGGGAGGGCCGGGTCGTGAGCAGTTCTTC | CAWAGGPGREQFF
TRBJ1-1 | . | TRBD1 | TRBV6-5 | TGTGCCAGCAGTTACTCACAGGGGTGGTCTGAAGCTTTCTTT | CASSYSQGWSEAFF
TRBJ2-7 | . | . | TRBV18 | TGTGCCAGCTCACCCGGGCCCCCCCCCGGGGACGAGCAGTACTTC | CASSPGPPPGDEQYF
TRBJ1-2 | . | TRBD1 | TRBV16 | TGTGCCAGCAACGACAGGGGGCGCAGCTATGGCTACACCTTC | CASNDRGRSYGYTF
TRBJ2-5 | once | TRBD2 | TRBV27 | TGTGCCAGCCATAGCGACCGAGGCGGGGGGAGGGAGACCCAGTACTTC | CASHSDRGGGRETQYF
TRBJ2-7 | . | . | TRBV6-5 | TGTGCCAGCAGTTACTACGGTCCGACTAGCTACGAGCAGTACTTC | CASSYYGPTSYEQYF
TRBJ1-4 | . | . | TRBV11-2 | TGTGCCAGCAGCTTAGGCGGGCAGGGGAATGAAAAACTGTTTTTT | CASSLGGQGNEKLFF
TRBJ1-1 | . | . | TRBV24-1 | TGTGCCACCAGTGACGCCGGGACACTGAACACTGAAGCTTTCTTT | CATSDAGTLNTEAFF
TRBJ1-1 | once | . | TRBV30 | TGTGCCTGGAGTGTACTTCGAAGAGAAGCTTTCTTT | CAWSVLRREAFF
TRBJ1-4 | . | . | TRBV7-3 | TGTGCCAGCATTCTCTCGGCCCCCAGGCATGAAAAACTGTTTTTT | CASILSAPRHEKLFF
TRBJ1-5 | . | TRBD1 | TRBV6-5 | TGTGCCAGCATCCAGGGGGCAAGGGCCAATCAGCCCCAGCATTTT | CASIQGARANQPQHF
TRBJ2-2 | . | . | TRBV5-4 | TGTGCCAGCAGCAAAGGAGGACGCACGAATACCGGGGAGCTGTTTTTT | CASSKGGRTNTGELFF
TRBJ2-5 | . | TRBD1 | TRBV19 | TGTGCCAGTAGTGAGGGGACAGGGAGGTTTGAGACCCAGTACTTC | CASSEGTGRFETQYF
TRBJ1-4 | once | . | TRBV7-9 | TGTGCCAGCAGCCTGAGGGAAGAGGGTAATGAAAAACTGTTTTTT | CASSLREEGNEKLFF
TRBJ1-2 | . | . | TRBV12-3/TRBV12-4 | TGTGCCAGCAGTACCCAGGGCCTCTATGGCTACACCTTC | CASSTQGLYGYTF
TRBJ1-3 | . | . | TRBV6-1 | TGTGCCAGCAGTGAAATGGGGTCAGGAGGGAACACCATATATTTT | CASSEMGSGGNTIYF
TRBJ1-4 | . | TRBD1 | TRBV18 | TGTGCCAGCTCACTTTTCCTCGGGACAGGGGGTTCTAATGAAAAACTGTTTTTT | CASSLFLGTGGSNEKLFF
TRBJ2-1 | few | . | TRBV6-5 | TGTGCCAGCAGGCCAGACTTGGCCTACAATGAGCAGTTCTTC | CASRPDLAYNEQFF
TRBJ2-7 | . | . | TRBV7-9 | TGTGCCAGCAGCCCGGACTCCCTCAGCGGGCAGTACTTC | CASSPDSLSGQYF
TRBJ1-5 | . | TRBD1 | TRBV7-9 | TGTGCCAGCAGCCTGGGACAGGGGAGCAATCAGCCCCAGCATTTT | CASSLGQGSNQPQHF
TRBJ1-1 | once | . | TRBV7-8 | TGTGCCAGCAGCTTATCGCGGGGGCCGAGCACTGAAGCTTTCTTT | CASSLSRGPSTEAFF
TRBJ1-4 | . | . | TRBV6-1 | TGTGCCAGCAGTGAAGGGCTAGGACAGAGTGAAAAACTGTTTTTT | CASSEGLGQSEKLFF
TRBJ2-1 | . | TRBD2 | TRBV19 | TGTGCCAGTAGGGAGCGGGAGAGGAACAATGAGCAGTTCTTC | CASRERERNNEQFF
TRBJ2-3 | . | . | TRBV27 | TGTGCCAGCAGTGAATCCAGGGATACGCAGTATTTT | CASSESRDTQYF
TRBJ1-2 | . | . | TRBV11-2 | TGTGCCAGCAGCTTGTCGGGATATGGCTACACCTTC | CASSLSGYGYTF
TRBJ2-3 | . | TRBD1 | TRBV7-3 | TGTGCCAGCAGCTTACAGGGGGCAGATACGCAGTATTTT | CASSLQGADTQYF
TRBJ2-1 | . | TRBD2 | TRBV9 | TGTGCCAGCAGCGTATCGGTTGCTAGCGGGTACAATGAGCAGTTCTTC | CASSVSVASGYNEQFF
TRBJ1-3 | . | TRBD1 | TRBV11-2 | TGTGCCAGCAGCCGCCCCTCGGATACAGGGGGCTGGAGGCACACCATATATTTT | CASSRPSDTGGWRHTIYF
TRBJ2-2 | . | . | TRBV4-2 | TGTGCCACTTCGACAGTCACGAACACCGGGGAGCTGTTTTTT | CATSTVTNTGELFF
TRBJ2-7 | . | . | TRBV3-1/TRBV3-2 | TGTGCCAGCACCCAAGTTCTTTTGGACGGAGGACGTAGAGCCTACGAGCAGTACTTC | CASTQVLLDGGRRAYEQYF
TRBJ2-5 | . | TRBD2 | TRBV6-5 | TGTGCCAGCAGCCCCGGGACTAGCGGGACGGAGACCCAGTACTTC | CASSPGTSGTETQYF
TRBJ1-1 | . | . | TRBV6-5 | TGTGCCAGCAGCCCCGCGGGGGCGTCCACTGAAGCTTTCTTT | CASSPAGASTEAFF
TRBJ2-5 | . | TRBD2 | TRBV27 | TGTGCCAGCAGCCCCGGGACTAGCGGGGACCAAGAGACCCAGTACTTC | CASSPGTSGDQETQYF
TRBJ2-7 | . | . | TRBV27 | TGTGCCAGCAGTTTAAAATGGACACCAACCTACGAGCAGTACTTC | CASSLKWTPTYEQYF
TRBJ1-2 | . | . | TRBV6-5 | TGTGCCAGCACTCACGGGACGGGAGGGTATGGCTACACCTTC | CASTHGTGGYGYTF
TRBJ1-2 | . | . | TRBV5-1 | TGCGCCAGCAGCTTTGGGGGCGACTATGGCTACACCTTC | CASSFGGDYGYTF
TRBJ2-1 | . | . | TRBV6-6 | TGTGCCAGCAGTATCAGGGTCAATGAGCAGTTCTTC | CASSIRVNEQFF
TRBJ2-2 | . | . | TRBV19 | TGTGCCAGTAGCCGGAGAGGGCCCGGAGGTCCCGGGGAGCTGTTTTTT | CASSRRGPGGPGELFF
TRBJ1-3 | . | . | TRBV3-1/TRBV3-2 | TGTGCCAGCAGCCGTTCGACAGATGGAAACACCATATATTTT | CASSRSTDGNTIYF